This T cell receptor beta chain was identified during a study of T cell responses to AZD1222 COVID-19 vaccine. TCRdb's table, derived via immunoSEQ multiplex PCR, lists solely in-frame clones and lacks some. The sample has around 94,000 clones, roughly 88% seen once. As concerns this clone: What it binds is unknown.

General study findings and limits: Only six or seven AZD1222 recipients were seropositive at baseline. Vaccine-related CD4 TCRs covered spike, predominating at 160-218 and 743-854. Sampled repertoires all dated from after the peak T cell response.

Trimming cost V 2 bases and J 6 bases, with 13 bases left between them. CDR1 and CDR2 from the germline V gene are LNHDA and SQIVND (reference sequence). The CDR3 totals 14 residues. The material sequenced was peripheral blood, taken on day 0 of AZD1222 vaccination. V is TRBV19 and J is TRBJ1-1; the D is unclear. The TCR originated in an adult in good health. The CDR3 sequence: CASSIWSALPEAFF. CDR3 coding DNA: TGTGCCAGTAGTATATGGTCTGCACTCCCTGAAGCTTTCTTT.